This T cell receptor (beta chain) is from a study of graft-versus-host responses after intestinal transplantation. Across the whole study: Multivisceral, liver-intestinal, or isolated intestinal grafts were transplanted into recipients. After anti-thymocyte globulin induction, recipients took tacrolimus and steroids for approximately three years. Overall study findings and caveats: The recipient marrow held GvH clones, and some of them showed up first in ileum or blood. Early post-transplant falls in HvG clones accompanied the peak levels of circulating GvH clones.

Concerning this clone: Antigen unknown.

There are 15 residues in the CDR3. Germline V gene lookup returns CDR1 SGHRS and CDR2 YFSETQ. J was trimmed by 2 bases and V by 3 bases; bases with no gene match: 4. Sequencing was performed with immunoSEQ multiplex PCR; in TCRdb, only in-frame clones are kept and a portion is missing. The repertoire has some 90,000 clones, approximately 82% of them found once; the top ten carry 0.8% to 0.9%. The sequencing here drew on unstimulated CD4+ T cells sorted from spleen or lymph node cells, taken before intestinal transplant. This receptor was obtained from a human donor who received an intestinal transplant. This chain joins TRBV5-1 and TRBJ2-5; TRBD1 aligns across 10 bases. This CDR3 is CASSSDRGQQETQYF. CDR3 coding DNA: TGCGCCAGCAGCTCTGACAGGGGGCAACAAGAGACCCAGTACTTC.